A single sample is the source of the 2 T cell receptor beta chains below, sequenced in a study of cytomegalovirus exposure and HLA in healthy donors (dated by TCRdb to the late 2010s). Libraries were made using the immunoSEQ multiplex PCR assay. For the multiplex PCR, a mixture combining 60 forward primers for TCR Vbeta segments and 13 reverse primers for TCR Jbeta segments was used. Sourced from immuneACCESS, this table was stored by TCRdb with only in-frame sequences that have V and J called. A share of the clones is absent; for the studies checked, an unresolved V gene accounts for under half, and the remainder has no known explanation. This sample holds 130,000 to 150,000 clones; 80% were observed only once. The ten biggest clones cover 4.5% of the sample. Input material: PBMCs. Source of these receptors: a man aged 40-50 years in good health and CMV-seronegative.

Here the CDR3 reads CASSHAGVGELFF. The DNA for the CDR3 is TGCGCCAGCAGCCACGCGGGTGTTGGGGAGCTGTTTTTT. The chain combines TRBV4-1 with TRBJ2-2, with D possibly matching TRBD2 (5 bases). The germline V gene has CDR1 MGHRA and CDR2 YSYEKL. V was cut by 3 bases and J by 8 bases, with 10 bases left in between. The CDR3 is 13 residues long.

This clone was observed once. This chain joins TRBV5-1 and TRBJ2-2; D gene unclear. Trimming took 0 bases from V and 0 from J, leaving 6 bases between them. Germline V gene sequence: CDR1 SGHRS, CDR2 YFSETQ. This CDR3 has 15 amino acids. CDR3 amino acids: CASSLGPANTGELFF. Written as DNA, the CDR3 is TGCGCCAGCAGCTTGGGGCCAGCGAACACCGGGGAGCTGTTTTTT.